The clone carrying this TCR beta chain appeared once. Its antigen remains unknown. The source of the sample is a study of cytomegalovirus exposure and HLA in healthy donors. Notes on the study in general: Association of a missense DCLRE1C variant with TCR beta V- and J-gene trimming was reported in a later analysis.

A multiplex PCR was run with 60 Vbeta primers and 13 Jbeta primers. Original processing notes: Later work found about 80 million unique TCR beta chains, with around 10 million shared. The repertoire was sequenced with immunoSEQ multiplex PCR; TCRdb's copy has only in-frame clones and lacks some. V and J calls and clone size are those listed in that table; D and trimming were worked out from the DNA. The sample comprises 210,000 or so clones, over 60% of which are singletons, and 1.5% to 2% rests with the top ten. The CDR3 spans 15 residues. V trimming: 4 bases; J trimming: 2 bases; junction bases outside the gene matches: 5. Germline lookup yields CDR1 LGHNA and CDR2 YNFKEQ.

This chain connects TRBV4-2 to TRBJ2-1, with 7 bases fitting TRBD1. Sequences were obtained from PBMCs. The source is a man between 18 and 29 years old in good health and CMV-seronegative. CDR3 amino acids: CASSLGTATYNEQFF. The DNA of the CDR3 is TGTGCCAGCAGCCTAGGGACAGCGACCTACAATGAGCAGTTCTTC.